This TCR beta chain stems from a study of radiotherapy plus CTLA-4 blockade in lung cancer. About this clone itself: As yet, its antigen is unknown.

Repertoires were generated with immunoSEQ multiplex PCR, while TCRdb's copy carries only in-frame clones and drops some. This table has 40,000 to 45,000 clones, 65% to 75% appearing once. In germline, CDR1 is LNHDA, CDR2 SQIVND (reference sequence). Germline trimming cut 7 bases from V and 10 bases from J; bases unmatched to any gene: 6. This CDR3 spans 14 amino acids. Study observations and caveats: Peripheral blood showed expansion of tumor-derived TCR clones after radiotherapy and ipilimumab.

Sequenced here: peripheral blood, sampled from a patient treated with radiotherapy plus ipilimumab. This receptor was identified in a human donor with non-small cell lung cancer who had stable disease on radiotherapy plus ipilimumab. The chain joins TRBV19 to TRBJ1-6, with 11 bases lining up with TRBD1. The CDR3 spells CASTTGQGASPLHF. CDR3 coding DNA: TGTGCCAGTACGACAGGACAGGGGGCCTCACCCCTCCACTTT.